This T cell receptor (beta chain) was captured by sequencing in a study of blood T cell repertoires in COVID-19. Study as a whole: Spain, Italy and the United States supplied samples that represented acute and convalescent COVID-19.

One Seattle source followed patients from active infection through their disease course. In the authors' methods: Estimation of nucleated cell counts relied on the amplification of reference gene primers. Sequencing used immunoSEQ multiplex PCR; TCRdb keeps in-frame clones, though not all of them. That table supplies the V and J calls and clone size; D and trimming were determined from the DNA. The sample has about 80,000 clones; around 78% are singletons. From germline, CDR1 is ENHRY and CDR2 SYGVKD. V shed 4 bases and J 8 bases; nucleotides not matched to a gene: 3. The CDR3 totals 14 residues. The V call is TRBV10-3, the J call TRBJ1-6, with TRBD1 matching over 9 bases. The receptor's source is a man aged 55-75 years with COVID-19, enrolled during active disease. Sequenced: peripheral blood. The CDR3 DNA reads TGTGCCATCAGTGGGGACAGGGATCATTCACCCCTCCACTTT. Translating gives CAISGDRDHSPLHF.